This TCR beta chain was retrieved from a study of identical twins. Overall study findings and caveats: Cord blood beta clonotypes present at high abundance carried fewer insertions; no such pattern appeared in memory repertoires. Twins shared out-of-frame alpha sequences with excess low generation probability.

The CDR3 totals 15 residues. Trimming shortened V by 1 base and J by 5 bases, and 14 bases separated the two germline ends. Germline assignment: CDR1 LGHNA and CDR2 YNFKEQ. TCRdb independently ran MiXCR on the 5' RACE reads; one entry per CDR3 protein. The repertoire holds 550,000 to 700,000 distinct CDR3 sequences, with 21% as singletons. Notes on this clonotype: The antigen remains undetermined.

This sample also appeared in a second study, on T cells expressing NK-cell markers. That source reports: The leading position in the CD3+CD56-NKG2C+ fraction of a handful of donors also went to these clonotypes.

The sample comprised PBMCs. The source of this sequence is a woman between 18 and 29 years old in good health. The rearrangement joins TRBV4-2 to TRBJ2-5; tentatively, D is TRBD1 or TRBD2 (5 bases each). The CDR3 nucleotides read TGTGCCAGCAGCCAAGGGCGAGGGGAAGCGGAGACCCAGTACTTC. It specifies CASSQGRGEAETQYF.